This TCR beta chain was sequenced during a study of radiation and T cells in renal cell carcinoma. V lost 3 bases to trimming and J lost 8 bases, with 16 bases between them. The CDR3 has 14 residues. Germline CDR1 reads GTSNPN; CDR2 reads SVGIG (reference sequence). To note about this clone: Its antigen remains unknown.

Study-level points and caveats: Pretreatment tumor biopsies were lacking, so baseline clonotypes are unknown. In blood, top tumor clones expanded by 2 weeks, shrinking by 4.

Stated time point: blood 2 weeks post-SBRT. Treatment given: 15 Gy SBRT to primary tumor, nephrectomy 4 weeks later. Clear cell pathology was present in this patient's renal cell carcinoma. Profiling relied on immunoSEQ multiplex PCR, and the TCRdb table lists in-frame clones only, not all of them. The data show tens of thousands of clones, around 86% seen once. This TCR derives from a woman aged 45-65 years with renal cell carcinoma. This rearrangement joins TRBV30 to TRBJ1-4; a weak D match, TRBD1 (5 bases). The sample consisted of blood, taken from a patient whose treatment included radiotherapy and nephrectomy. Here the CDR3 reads CAWSLAGSGEKLFF. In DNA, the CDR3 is TGTGCCTGGAGCTTGGCAGGGTCTGGGGAAAAACTGTTTTTT.